The 13 T cell receptor beta chains presented below share a single source sample, sequenced in a study of response to subunit inactivated influenza vaccine. One entry per CDR3 protein results from TCRdb running MiXCR on the RT-PCR reads. The sample lists just over 300,000 distinct CDR3 sequences, 20% to 25% seen once, with 10% to 13% in the top ten. The input for sequencing was PBMCs from blood, taken about 20 months after vaccination. The receptors shown here come from a man between 50 and 70 years old who received an inactivated influenza vaccine.

This clonotype was seen more than once but under ten times. The V and J genes are TRBV20-1 and TRBJ2-7, with D uncertain. V was trimmed by 6 bases and J by 2 bases, leaving 11 bases between them. CDR3 length: 12 amino acids. Germline CDR1 is DFQATT and CDR2 is SNEGSKA (reference sequence). This CDR3 is CSAPDGTYEQYF. The CDR3 DNA is TGCAGTGCACCGGACGGTACCTACGAGCAGTACTTC.

The chain carries TRBV27 and TRBJ1-1; 8 nucleotides agree with TRBD1. The CDR3 covers 14 residues. In germline, CDR1 is MNHEY, CDR2 SMNVEV (reference sequence). V lost 3 bases to trimming and J lost 4 bases; unmatched junction nucleotides: 4. The CDR3 bases are TGTGCCAGCAGTTTTGACAGGGGTGGCACTGAAGCTTTCTTT. Translation: CASSFDRGGTEAFF.

This clonotype was seen more than once but under ten times. The V call is TRBV4-2, the J call TRBJ1-1, with D unclear. This CDR3 has 14 residues. CDR1 is LGHNA, CDR2 YNFKEQ, per germline. Trimming left V 3 bases short and J 0 bases short, with 8 bases between. CDR3 protein: CASSHGRLNTEAFF. The CDR3 coding sequence is TGTGCCAGCAGCCACGGACGGTTGAACACTGAAGCTTTCTTT.

This clonotype was counted between two and nine times. The chain recombines TRBV11-2 with TRBJ2-2, with 14 bases aligning to TRBD2. J lost 1 base, V lost 2 bases, and 3 bases had no gene match. CDR1 and CDR2 from the germline V gene are SGHAT and FQNNGV. CDR3 length: 18 residues. The CDR3 sequence: CASSLLGTSGGNTGELFF. In nucleotides, the CDR3 is TGTGCCAGCAGCTTATTAGGGACTAGCGGGGGGAACACCGGGGAGCTGTTTTTT.

This clonotype has a count of ten or more. CDR3: CASSLRGRGNQPQHF. The CDR3 DNA sequence: TGTGCCAGCAGTTTAAGGGGTCGGGGCAATCAGCCCCAGCATTTT. This chain links TRBV7-2 with TRBJ1-5, with a tentative D call TRBD1 (5 bases). Germline V gene lookup returns CDR1 SGHTA and CDR2 FQGNSA. The CDR3 sequence is 15 residues long. V was trimmed by 6 bases and J by 2 bases, leaving 14 bases between them.

This chain connects TRBV29-1 to TRBJ1-2; a weak D match, TRBD1 (6 bases). The CDR3 runs 16 residues. Looked up from germline, CDR1 is SQVTM and CDR2 is ANQGSEA. Trimming stripped 4 bases from V and 1 base from J, with 19 bases between. CDR3 nucleotide sequence: TGCAGCGTTGCCCCCCTACTGACAGGTCTTAACTATGGCTACACCTTC. Translation gives CSVAPLLTGLNYGYTF.

At least ten counts were recorded for this clonotype. This chain connects TRBV4-2 to TRBJ1-4; 9 bases are a match to TRBD1. CDR3 size: 17 residues. CDR1 and CDR2 from the germline V gene are LGHNA and YNFKEQ. With 0 bases clipped from V and 2 bases from J, the junction kept 4 bases outside the gene matches. Written as DNA, the CDR3 is TGTGCCAGCAGCCAAGAGGGGACAGGGAGGACTAATGAAAAACTGTTTTTT. Its translation: CASSQEGTGRTNEKLFF.

The chain recombines TRBV2 with TRBJ1-1, with 8 bases matching TRBD1. CDR1 and CDR2 from the germline V gene are SNHLY and FYNNEI. This CDR3 spans 13 amino acids. J lost 10 bases, V lost 6 bases, and 10 bases had no gene match. The CDR3 loop reads CASSPDRGGRAFF. In nucleotides, the CDR3 is TGTGCCAGCAGCCCAGACAGGGGTGGTAGAGCTTTCTTT.

The chain recombines TRBV11-2 with TRBJ2-7; D is perhaps TRBD2 (6 bases). Trimming shortened V by 0 bases and J by 0 bases, and 12 bases separated the two germline ends. This CDR3 is built from 16 residues. The germline CDR1 and CDR2 sequences are SGHAT and FQNNGV. Written as DNA, the CDR3 is TGTGCCAGCAGCTTAGAGGTAGCGGCGAGCTCCTACGAGCAGTACTTC. As protein: CASSLEVAASSYEQYF. The whole variable domain, remainder taken from reference TRBV11-2 and TRBJ2-7, is EAGVAQSPRYKIIEKRQSVAFWCNPISGHATLYWYQQILGQGPKLLIQFQNNGVVDDSQLPKDRFSAERLKGVDSTLKIQPAKLEDSAVYLCASSLEVAASSYEQYFGPGTRLTVT.

The V and J genes are TRBV4-3 and TRBJ2-1; possible D gene TRBD1, 5 bases. The germline CDR1 and CDR2 sequences are LGHNA and YSLEER. Trimming took 1 base from V and 0 from J, leaving 13 bases between them. CDR3 length: 17 residues. CDR3 sequence reads: CASSQAQQASSYNEQFF. CDR3 sequence (DNA): TGCGCCAGCAGCCAAGCCCAACAGGCCAGCTCCTACAATGAGCAGTTCTTC.

This clonotype was picked up many times. The rearrangement links TRBV28 to TRBJ1-5; D is unclear. Germline V gene sequence: CDR1 MDHEN, CDR2 SYDVKM. This CDR3 is built from 14 residues. V lost 6 bases and J lost 2, with 11 bases in between. CDR3 loop: CASSRTRGNQPQHF. The CDR3 DNA reads as TGTGCCAGCAGCCGTACGCGAGGCAATCAGCCCCAGCATTTT.

Points on this clonotype: This likely comes from a read error, as the CDR3 has no conserved phenylalanine or tryptophan at its end. V and J are TRBV20-1 and TRBJ2-5; perhaps TRBD2 as D (5 bases). V lost 6 bases, J lost 5 bases, and 16 bases lay in between. This CDR3 has 13 residues. The germline CDR1 and CDR2 sequences are DFQATT and SNEGSKA (reference sequence). In nucleotides, the CDR3 is TGCAGTGCCCTCCAGGACTGGGTGGAGACCCAGTACTCC. Protein product: CSALQDWVETQYS.

This clonotype was counted a few times. The chain has TRBV7-9 and TRBJ1-4; 8 bases agree with TRBD1. The CDR3 has 16 amino acids. CDR1 and CDR2 (germline): SEHNR, FQNEAQ (reference sequence). V dropped 2 bases and J dropped 8; count of bases not matched to a gene: 10. The DNA of the CDR3 is TGTGCCAGCAGCTTAACCACAGGGGGGATTCGGGAAAAACTGTTTTTT. The encoded protein is CASSLTTGGIREKLFF.